This is a list of T cell receptor beta chains from one sample in a study of blood T cells in healthy people across ages. TCRdb ran MiXCR on the 5' RACE reads and lists one entry per CDR3 protein. This table has 750,000 to 950,000 distinct CDR3 sequences, about 55% appearing once. The sample taken for sequencing was blood. Receptors were obtained from a man older than 75 in good health. Both conserved end residues are part of each CDR3. A D gene is named only where the DNA matches it firmly. Size values are once, few and many counts, or a class for expanded clones, and some rows have none.

TGCAGTGCCCAGAGGAGGGGGCGAGGTGAGCAGTTCTTC,CSAQRRGRGEQFF,TRBJ2-1,TRBV20-1,-,once
TGCGCCAGCACCGTGGTAGCGGGAGCTGATACGCAGTATTTT,CASTVVAGADTQYF,TRBJ2-3,TRBV5-1,TRBD2,-
TGTGCCAGCAGCCCAGGGGGCTCGAACACCGGGGAGCTGTTTTTT,CASSPGGSNTGELFF,TRBJ2-2,TRBV4-2,TRBD1,few
TGTGCCAGCAGTGAGGAGGTTAGACAGGGGCCGGGAACAACCCTCCACTTT,CASSEEVRQGPGTTLHF,TRBJ1-6,TRBV6-1,TRBD1,-
TGTGCCAGCAGGCTGGATAGCAATCAGCCCCAGCATTTT,CASRLDSNQPQHF,TRBJ1-5,TRBV12-3/TRBV12-4,-,-
TGTGCCAGCAGTTTTCTAGCGGGAGGGCGAGGGGAGCAGTTCTTC,CASSFLAGGRGEQFF,TRBJ2-1,TRBV28,TRBD2,once
TGCAGTGCCGGGGGCCTACAGGCTGTTACGCAGTATTTT,CSAGGLQAVTQYF,TRBJ2-3,TRBV20-1,-,once
TGCGCCAGCACTTCTGGACAGGGGAACATTCAGTACTTC,CASTSGQGNIQYF,TRBJ2-4,TRBV5-1,TRBD1,few
TGTGCCAGCAGTGAAGCGCTGGGAGTAAATGAGCAGTTCTTC,CASSEALGVNEQFF,TRBJ2-1,TRBV2,-,-
TGTGCCAGCAGAGGACTAGCGAACGGCGAGCAGTACTTC,CASRGLANGEQYF,TRBJ2-7,TRBV27,TRBD2,few
TGTGCCATCAGTGGAGAGGGTCTAGCCGATGAGCAGTTCTTC,CAISGEGLADEQFF,TRBJ2-1,TRBV10-3,-,once
TGTGCCAGCAGCTTAACCCTCTGCGGGAGAGGCCACAATGAGCAGTTCTTC,CASSLTLCGRGHNEQFF,TRBJ2-1,TRBV7-3,TRBD2,-
TGTGCCAGCAGCTTACTTTTCCGTAGCGAAGAGACCCAGTACTTC,CASSLLFRSEETQYF,TRBJ2-5,TRBV7-2,-,-
TGCAGCGTTGAAGAGGCCATAGCAGGGTCTGGCTACACCTTC,CSVEEAIAGSGYTF,TRBJ1-2,TRBV29-1,-,few
TGCAACGTTGCATGGGGAGGCACCTACAATGAGCAGTTCTTC,CNVAWGGTYNEQFF,TRBJ2-1,TRBV29-1,-,-
TGCAGTGCTAGAAGCCCCGGGGGTAGGATAAACACTGAAGCTTTCTTT,CSARSPGGRINTEAFF,TRBJ1-1,TRBV20-1,-,-
TGTGCCAGCAGCAGCTTGGGACGAGTGCAAGAGACCCAGTACTTC,CASSSLGRVQETQYF,TRBJ2-5,TRBV9,-,-
TGTGCCAGTAGCGGAGGGGGTCACAATGAGCAGTTCTTC,CASSGGGHNEQFF,TRBJ2-1,TRBV7-9,-,-
TGTGCCAGCATCCCCGCCGGACAGGGCTACGAGCAGTACTTC,CASIPAGQGYEQYF,TRBJ2-7,TRBV25-1,TRBD1,few
TGTGCCAGCAGGGTAGGAGCGGGAGGGTACAATGAGCAGTTCTTC,CASRVGAGGYNEQFF,TRBJ2-1,TRBV28,TRBD2,-
TGTGCCAGCAGCTCTCACGGGGGAGGCTACAATGAGCAGTTCTTC,CASSSHGGGYNEQFF,TRBJ2-1,TRBV11-2,-,-
TGTGCCAGCAGTTTGGCGGGAGGGCTAAACAATGAGCAGTTCTTC,CASSLAGGLNNEQFF,TRBJ2-1,TRBV28,TRBD2,few
TGCGCCAGCAGCGCGGGACTAGCGATGCATGAGCAGTTCTTC,CASSAGLAMHEQFF,TRBJ2-1,TRBV5-1,TRBD2,-
TGCGCCAGCAGTGGGGGGACCGACCCTTTTGGCTACACCTTC,CASSGGTDPFGYTF,TRBJ1-2,TRBV28,-,-
TGTGCCAGCAGTCACAAGACTGGGCCCACCTACAATGAGCAGTTCTTC,CASSHKTGPTYNEQFF,TRBJ2-1,TRBV27,-,-
TGCAGTGCTAGTTTCTCCGGGGCTAGCGGGAACAATGAGCAGTTCTTC,CSASFSGASGNNEQFF,TRBJ2-1,TRBV20-1,TRBD2,-
TGCGCCAGCAGCGACTTTCGGATAGGGGCGAACTATGGCTACACCTTC,CASSDFRIGANYGYTF,TRBJ1-2,TRBV5-1,-,-
TGTGCCAGCAGTGTATCGCGGGACAATGAGCAGTTCTTC,CASSVSRDNEQFF,TRBJ2-1,TRBV27,-,-
TGCGCCAGCAGCCCCGGGACTACCGGAGGGGGCTACACCTTC,CASSPGTTGGGYTF,TRBJ1-2,TRBV5-1,-,-
TGTGCCAGCAGTTTACTCAGGAGGGATACGCAGTATTTT,CASSLLRRDTQYF,TRBJ2-3,TRBV12-3/TRBV12-4,-,-
TGTGCCAGCAGCTTATATAGTCAAAACATTCAGTACTTC,CASSLYSQNIQYF,TRBJ2-4,TRBV11-2,-,once
TGTGCCAGCAGCCGTGGGACAGGGGGCTCTGGCACCGGGGAGCTGTTTTTT,CASSRGTGGSGTGELFF,TRBJ2-2,TRBV11-2,TRBD1,few
TGTGCCATCAGTGTAATTCAGGGTAATGGCTACACCTTC,CAISVIQGNGYTF,TRBJ1-2,TRBV10-3,-,-
TGTGCCAGCAGCTTAGTAGTAGACTACGAGCAGTACTTC,CASSLVVDYEQYF,TRBJ2-7,TRBV7-2,-,few
TGTGCCAGCAGCCAAAGGGGGACAGGGACCTACAATGAGCAGTTCTTC,CASSQRGTGTYNEQFF,TRBJ2-1,TRBV3-1,TRBD1,-
TGTGCCATCAGTGAGTGGACAGGGAGGGGCTACACCTTC,CAISEWTGRGYTF,TRBJ1-2,TRBV10-3,TRBD1,few
TGTGCCAGCCGAAACGGGGGAAGTGGGCAGTTCTTC,CASRNGGSGQFF,TRBJ2-1,TRBV6-5,-,few
TGTGCCAGCGCGTTAGGACTAGCGGGAGGGAACCACGAGCAGTACTTC,CASALGLAGGNHEQYF,TRBJ2-7,TRBV9,TRBD2,-
TGTGCCAGCAGCCCCGGACGGATCTACGAGCAGTACTTC,CASSPGRIYEQYF,TRBJ2-7,TRBV7-6,-,-
TGCGCCAGCAGCTTGTATTTTTCTGGGGCCAACGTCCTGACTTTC,CASSLYFSGANVLTF,TRBJ2-6,TRBV5-1,-,-
TGTGCCAGCAGTGTCTCGGGACAGGAGCCTTATAGCAATCAGCCCCAGCATTTT,CASSVSGQEPYSNQPQHF,TRBJ1-5,TRBV25-1,TRBD1,-
TGTGCCACCAGTGATTACGGACACGAGCAGTACTTC,CATSDYGHEQYF,TRBJ2-7,TRBV24-1,-,many
TGTGCCAGCAGTTTATCCCCCCCGGCACCAGCTATTCAGTACTTC,CASSLSPPAPAIQYF,TRBJ2-4,TRBV28,-,-
TGTGCCAGCAGCCACCTCCCCGGGACTAGCGGGAGGACCGGGCAGTACTTC,CASSHLPGTSGRTGQYF,TRBJ2-4,TRBV3-1,TRBD2,-
TGTGCCAGCAGTTACTCCGAGGTAGCGGGCCCCTACAATGAGCAGTTCTTC,CASSYSEVAGPYNEQFF,TRBJ2-1,TRBV6-6,TRBD2,-
TGTGCCAGCAGCCCCCCACTAGATAGTAACATTCAGTACTTC,CASSPPLDSNIQYF,TRBJ2-4,TRBV9,-,-
TGCAGCGTTGAAGGAGACTACCGTTACAATGAGCAGTTCTTC,CSVEGDYRYNEQFF,TRBJ2-1,TRBV29-1,-,-
TGTGCCAGCAGCGGGGGGGGGCTCGGTGAGCAGTTCTTC,CASSGGGLGEQFF,TRBJ2-1,TRBV7-9,-,few
TGTGCCAGCAGCCAACCCTCGACAGCCTCCCAGTACTTC,CASSQPSTASQYF,TRBJ2-5,TRBV3-1,-,-
TGTGCCAGCAGTGAGCAGCCAGGGGCGTCTGGGGGCAATCAGCCCCAGCATTTT,CASSEQPGASGGNQPQHF,TRBJ1-5,TRBV6-1,-,-
TGCGCCAGCAGCCAAACCTCAGACAGGGCTGACGTTGCATCCTACGAGCAGTACTTC,CASSQTSDRADVASYEQYF,TRBJ2-7,TRBV4-1,TRBD1,-
TGTGCCAGCAGTTACTCGGTAGACTCTCTAGCCAAAAACATTCAGTACTTC,CASSYSVDSLAKNIQYF,TRBJ2-4,TRBV6-2/TRBV6-3,-,-
TGTGCCAGCAGCCCCCGACGACTAGCCTTGGAGATGGGTGAGCAGTTCTTC,CASSPRRLALEMGEQFF,TRBJ2-1,TRBV7-2,TRBD2,few
TGTGCCAGTAGTATCTCGGTGGGAGTACAAGAGACCCAGTACTTC,CASSISVGVQETQYF,TRBJ2-5,TRBV19,-,-
TGTGCCAGCACTGGCGGGACCACCTACGAGCAGTACTTC,CASTGGTTYEQYF,TRBJ2-7,TRBV3-1,-,-